The sequence of this T cell receptor beta chain was determined in a study of blood T cell repertoires in COVID-19. Study context: Italy, Spain and the United States were the sources of the convalescent and acute COVID-19 samples.

Data came from immunoSEQ multiplex PCR; TCRdb stores just in-frame clones and leaves some out. The data show approximately 260,000 clones, about 87% seen once. Between the trimmed V and J ends, which lost 4 bases and 5 bases, there was a span of 13 bases. Germline V CDR1 and CDR2: SGHTS, YDEGEE. The CDR3 consists of 14 residues. Sample: PBMCs or T cells enriched from blood (not recorded which). This sequence joins TRBV5-8 and TRBJ2-1; a weak D match, TRBD2 (6 bases). This TCR came from a woman aged 40 to 55 with acute COVID-19. The CDR3 protein is CASSPGRINNEQFF. The CDR3 DNA reads TGTGCCAGCAGCCCTGGGAGGATAAACAATGAGCAGTTCTTC.